This T cell receptor beta chain was obtained from a study of blood T cell repertoires in COVID-19. Study context: The cDNA or gDNA used as material had been derived from T cells, B-cell-depleted T cells, or PBMCs.

Original data processing: The authors estimated nucleated cell counts from reference gene primer amplification. Sequencing was performed with immunoSEQ multiplex PCR; in TCRdb, only in-frame clones are kept and a portion is missing. V and J calls and clone size come straight from that table; D and trimming were deduced from the DNA. The sample carries about 210,000 clones, about 85% recorded once. Sequencing was performed on peripheral blood. The clonotype originates from a man aged 35 to 55 with acute or convalescent COVID-19.

DNA for the CDR3: TGTGCCAGCAGCGCGGGACTAGCGGACCCGGCGGGAGATACGCAGTATTTT. This codes for CASSAGLADPAGDTQYF. This chain links TRBV9 with TRBJ2-3, with TRBD2 matching 11 bases. Germline V gene data show CDR1 as SGDLS and CDR2 as YYNGEE. Unmatched junction bases numbered 11, after V lost 3 bases and J lost 5 bases. This CDR3 spans 17 amino acids.